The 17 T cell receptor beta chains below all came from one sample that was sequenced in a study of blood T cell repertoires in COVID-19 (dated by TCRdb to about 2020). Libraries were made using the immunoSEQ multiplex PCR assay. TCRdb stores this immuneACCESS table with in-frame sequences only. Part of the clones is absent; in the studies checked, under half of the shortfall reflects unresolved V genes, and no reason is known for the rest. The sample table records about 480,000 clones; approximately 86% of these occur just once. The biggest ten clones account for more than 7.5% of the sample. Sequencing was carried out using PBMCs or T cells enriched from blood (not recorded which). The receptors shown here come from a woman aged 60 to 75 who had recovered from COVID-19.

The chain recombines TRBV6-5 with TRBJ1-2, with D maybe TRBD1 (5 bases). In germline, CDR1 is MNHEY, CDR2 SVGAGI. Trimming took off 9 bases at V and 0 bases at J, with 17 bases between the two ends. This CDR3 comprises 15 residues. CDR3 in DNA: TGTGCCAGTGTTCTATTAGGGACTTCTAACTATGGCTACACCTTC. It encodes CASVLLGTSNYGYTF.

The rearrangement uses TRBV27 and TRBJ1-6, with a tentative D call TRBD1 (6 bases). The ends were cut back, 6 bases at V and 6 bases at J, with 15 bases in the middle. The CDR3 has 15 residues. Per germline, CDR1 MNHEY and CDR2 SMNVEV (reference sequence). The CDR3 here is CASRSPGQINSPLHF. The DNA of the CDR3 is TGTGCCAGCAGATCACCGGGACAAATTAATTCACCCCTCCACTTT.

The CDR3 DNA sequence: TGTGCCAGCAAGGAGTCTAGCGGGGGTTTCTACAATGAGCAGTTCTTC. Residues: CASKESSGGFYNEQFF. This rearrangement joins TRBV2 to TRBJ2-1; 10 bases agree with TRBD2. This CDR3 has 16 amino acids. The junction had 9 bases not matched to a gene; V was cut back by 7 bases and J by 3 bases. Germline values: CDR1 SNHLY, CDR2 FYNNEI.

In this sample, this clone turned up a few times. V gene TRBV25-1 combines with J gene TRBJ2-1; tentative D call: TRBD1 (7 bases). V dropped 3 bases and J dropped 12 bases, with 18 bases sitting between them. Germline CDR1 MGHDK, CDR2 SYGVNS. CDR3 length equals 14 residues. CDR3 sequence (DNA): TGTGCCAGCAGTGAGATGGGGGGACAGTTCTTGCAGTTCTTC. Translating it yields CASSEMGGQFLQFF. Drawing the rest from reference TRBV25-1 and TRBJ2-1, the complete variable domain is EADIYQTPRYLVIGTGKKITLECSQTMGHDKMYWYQQDPGMELHLIHYSYGVNSTEKGDLSSESTVSRIRTEHFPLTLESARPSHTSQYLCASSEMGGQFLQFFGPGTRLTVL.

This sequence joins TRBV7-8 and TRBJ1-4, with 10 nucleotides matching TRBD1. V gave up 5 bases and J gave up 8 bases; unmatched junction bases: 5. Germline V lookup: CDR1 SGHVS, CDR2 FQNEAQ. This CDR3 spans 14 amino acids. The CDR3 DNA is TGTGCCAGCAGCCGGGACAGGGGAGGAGAAAAACTGTTTTTT. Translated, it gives CASSRDRGGEKLFF.

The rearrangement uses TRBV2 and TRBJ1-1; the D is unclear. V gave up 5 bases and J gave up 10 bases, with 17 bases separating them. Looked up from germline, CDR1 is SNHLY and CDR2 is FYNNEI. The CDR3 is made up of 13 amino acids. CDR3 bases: TGTGCCAGCAGTCCTGTCGGAGGGCTCGCAGCTTTCTTT. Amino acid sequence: CASSPVGGLAAFF.

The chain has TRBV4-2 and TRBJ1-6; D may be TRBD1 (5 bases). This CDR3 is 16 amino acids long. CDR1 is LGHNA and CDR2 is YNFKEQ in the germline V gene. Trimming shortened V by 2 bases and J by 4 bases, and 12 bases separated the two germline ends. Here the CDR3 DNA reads TGTGCCAGCAGCCAAAATACAGGAGTTTATAATTCACCCCTCCACTTT. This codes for CASSQNTGVYNSPLHF.

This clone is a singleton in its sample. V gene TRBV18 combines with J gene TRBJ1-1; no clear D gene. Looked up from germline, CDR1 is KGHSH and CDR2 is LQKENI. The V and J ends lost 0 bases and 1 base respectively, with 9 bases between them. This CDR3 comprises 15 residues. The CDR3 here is CASSPPMGGNTEAFF. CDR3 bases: TGTGCCAGCTCACCACCCATGGGAGGGAACACTGAAGCTTTCTTT.

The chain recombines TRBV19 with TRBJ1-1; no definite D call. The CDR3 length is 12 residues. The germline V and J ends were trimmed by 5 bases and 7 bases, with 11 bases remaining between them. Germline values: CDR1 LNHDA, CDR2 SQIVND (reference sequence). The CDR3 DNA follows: TGTGCCAGTAGTTTCCGGGCGGGTGAAGCTTTCTTT. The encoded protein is CASSFRAGEAFF.

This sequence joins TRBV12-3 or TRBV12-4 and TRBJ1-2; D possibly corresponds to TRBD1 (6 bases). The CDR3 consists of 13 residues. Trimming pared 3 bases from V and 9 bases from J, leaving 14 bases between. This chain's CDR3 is CASSFSRGPRYTF. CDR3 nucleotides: TGTGCCAGCAGTTTCTCGCGGGGGCCACGCTACACCTTC.

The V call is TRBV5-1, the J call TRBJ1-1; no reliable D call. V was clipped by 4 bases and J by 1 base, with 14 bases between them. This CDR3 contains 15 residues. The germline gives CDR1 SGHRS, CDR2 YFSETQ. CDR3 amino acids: CASSEDSNKNTEAFF. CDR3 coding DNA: TGCGCCAGCAGCGAGGACTCAAACAAGAACACTGAAGCTTTCTTT.

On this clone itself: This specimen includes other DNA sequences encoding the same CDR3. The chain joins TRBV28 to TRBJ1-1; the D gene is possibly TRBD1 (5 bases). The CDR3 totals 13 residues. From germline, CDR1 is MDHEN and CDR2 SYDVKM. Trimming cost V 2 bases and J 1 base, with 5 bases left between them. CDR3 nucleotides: TGTGCCAGCAGTTTAGGACAGAACACTGAAGCTTTCTTT. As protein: CASSLGQNTEAFF.

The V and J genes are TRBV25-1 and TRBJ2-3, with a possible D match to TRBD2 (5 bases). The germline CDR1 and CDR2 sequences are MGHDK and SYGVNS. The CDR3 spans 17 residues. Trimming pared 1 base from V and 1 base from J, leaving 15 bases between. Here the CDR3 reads CASSELGSPRGTDTQYF. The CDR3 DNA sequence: TGTGCCAGCAGTGAATTGGGCTCCCCGAGGGGCACAGATACGCAGTATTTT.

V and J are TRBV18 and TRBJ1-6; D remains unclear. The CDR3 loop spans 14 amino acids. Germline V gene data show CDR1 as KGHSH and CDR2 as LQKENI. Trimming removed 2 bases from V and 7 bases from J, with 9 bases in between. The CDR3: CASSPAINNSPLHF. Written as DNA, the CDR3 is TGTGCCAGCTCACCAGCGATTAACAATTCACCCCTCCACTTT.

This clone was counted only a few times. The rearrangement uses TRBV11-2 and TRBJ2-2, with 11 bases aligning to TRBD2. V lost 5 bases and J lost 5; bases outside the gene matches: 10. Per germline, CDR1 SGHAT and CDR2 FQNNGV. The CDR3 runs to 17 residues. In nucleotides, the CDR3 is TGTGCCAGCAGCGGCCTACTAGCGGGGGCCGGAACCGGGGAGCTGTTTTTT. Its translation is CASSGLLAGAGTGELFF.

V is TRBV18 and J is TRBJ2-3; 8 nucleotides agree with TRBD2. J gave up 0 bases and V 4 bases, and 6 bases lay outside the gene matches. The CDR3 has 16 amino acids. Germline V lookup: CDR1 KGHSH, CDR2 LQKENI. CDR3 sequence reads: CASSRLIAGSTDTQYF. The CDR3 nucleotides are TGTGCCAGCTCACGCTTAATAGCGGGGAGCACAGATACGCAGTATTTT.

The CDR3 loop reads CASSLDIYEQYF. In DNA, the CDR3 is TGCGCCAGCAGCTTGGACATCTACGAGCAGTACTTC. This chain joins TRBV5-1 and TRBJ2-7; D not resolved. The V gene's germline CDR1 is SGHRS and CDR2 YFSETQ. The CDR3 runs 12 residues. The ends were cut back, 0 bases at V and 3 bases at J, with 4 bases in the middle.